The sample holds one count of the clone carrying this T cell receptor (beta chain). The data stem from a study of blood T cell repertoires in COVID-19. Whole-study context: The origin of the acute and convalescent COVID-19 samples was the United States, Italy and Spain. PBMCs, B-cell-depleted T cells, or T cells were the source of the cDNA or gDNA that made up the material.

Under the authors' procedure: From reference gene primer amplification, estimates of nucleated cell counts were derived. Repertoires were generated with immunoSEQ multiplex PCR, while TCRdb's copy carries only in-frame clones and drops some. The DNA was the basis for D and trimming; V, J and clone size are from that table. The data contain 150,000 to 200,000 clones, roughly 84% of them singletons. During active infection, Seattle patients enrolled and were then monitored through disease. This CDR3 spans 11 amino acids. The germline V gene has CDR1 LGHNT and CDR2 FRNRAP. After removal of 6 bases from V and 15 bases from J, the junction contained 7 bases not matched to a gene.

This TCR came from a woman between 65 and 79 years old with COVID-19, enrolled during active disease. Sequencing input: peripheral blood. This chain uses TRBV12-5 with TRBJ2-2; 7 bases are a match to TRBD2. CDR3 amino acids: CASGGGSQLFF. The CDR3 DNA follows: TGTGCTAGTGGCGGGGGGTCGCAGTTGTTTTTT.